Shown below are 32 T cell receptor beta chains from a single sample sequenced in a study of T cells in Graves' hyperthyroidism and ophthalmopathy. It was RNA transcripts that yielded the amplified TCR beta CDR3 regions. The TCR CDR3 was amplified in a first-round RT-PCR using the HTBI primer set. TCRdb re-called the multiplex PCR reads with MiXCR, one entry per CDR3 protein. The profile shows about 350,000 distinct CDR3 sequences, 19% of them singletons. The specimen was blood. The origin of the receptors is a woman aged 18-29 years with Graves' hyperthyroidism.

CDR3 loop: CASRSPGQGYGEQYF. The CDR3 coding sequence is TGTGCCAGCAGATCTCCGGGACAGGGGTACGGCGAGCAGTACTTC. The V call is TRBV6-1, the J call TRBJ2-7; 10 bases fit TRBD1. Unmatched junction bases numbered 11, after V lost 6 bases and J lost 6 bases. The CDR3 runs to 15 residues. The germline V gene has CDR1 MNHNS and CDR2 SASEGT.

Ten or more counts support this clonotype. This CDR3 reads CASSSLINTEAFF. The CDR3 region has the DNA TGTGCCAGCAGTTCCCTAATTAACACTGAAGCTTTCTTT. V usage is TRBV6-5 and J usage is TRBJ1-1; no definite D call. In germline, CDR1 is MNHEY, CDR2 SVGAGI. The ends were cut back, 4 bases at V and 2 bases at J, with 8 bases in the middle. The CDR3 totals 13 residues.

In this sample, this clonotype turned up many times. The genes are TRBV12-3 or TRBV12-4 and TRBJ2-7; D may be TRBD2 (5 bases). The V end was cut by 6 bases, the J end by 1 base, with 13 bases between. This CDR3 contains 14 residues. The CDR3 DNA is TGTGCCAGCAGCTTTCTTACTAGATCCTACGAGCAGTACTTC. It specifies CASSFLTRSYEQYF.

This clonotype was seen more than once but under ten times. This chain joins TRBV5-1 and TRBJ2-1; tentatively, D is TRBD2 (6 bases). The CDR3 contains 15 residues. Per germline, CDR1 SGHRS and CDR2 YFSETQ. Trimming cost V 6 bases and J 0 bases, with 13 bases left between them. Here the CDR3 reads CASKFGGGSYNEQFF. The CDR3 nucleotides are TGCGCCAGCAAATTCGGGGGAGGCTCCTACAATGAGCAGTTCTTC.

The V gene is TRBV12-3 or TRBV12-4, the J gene TRBJ1-2, with D tentatively TRBD1 (6 bases). This CDR3 has 14 residues. The germline V and J ends were trimmed by 1 base and 4 bases, with 10 bases remaining between them. CDR3 DNA sequence: TGTGCCAGCAGTTTAGTAACAGGGATCTATGGCTACACCTTC. Encoded protein: CASSLVTGIYGYTF.

This clonotype has ten or more counts. The rearrangement uses TRBV29-1 and TRBJ2-7; 7 bases align to TRBD1. Germline V gives CDR1 SQVTM, CDR2 ANQGSEA. The CDR3 is 13 amino acids. J gave up 4 bases and V 4 bases, and 7 bases lay outside the gene matches. This CDR3 reads CSVAWDRAYEQYF. The CDR3 bases are TGCAGCGTTGCGTGGGACAGAGCGTACGAGCAGTACTTC.

The sample holds many counts of this clonotype. The V gene is TRBV7-2, the J gene TRBJ1-3, with D possibly being TRBD1 (5 bases). The V gene's germline CDR1 is SGHTA and CDR2 FQGNSA. This CDR3 is 14 amino acids long. Trimming took 7 bases from V and 4 from J, leaving 14 bases between them. The CDR3 DNA is TGTGCCAGCACCCTCGGAGGGGAGGGAAACACCATATATTTT. This codes for CASTLGGEGNTIYF.

This clonotype was counted many times. The CDR3 loop reads CATSDFQSYTGELFF. The CDR3 DNA reads as TGTGCCACCAGTGATTTTCAGTCTTACACCGGGGAGCTGTTTTTT. The V gene is TRBV24-1, the J gene TRBJ2-2; D gene uncertain. Germline CDR1 reads KGHDR; CDR2 reads SFDVKD. Trimming pared 1 base from V and 3 bases from J, leaving 8 bases between. CDR3 length: 15 residues.

In its sample, this clonotype was seen many times. The chain couples TRBV7-2 to TRBJ2-7, with a tentative D call TRBD2 (6 bases). CDR1 and CDR2 (germline): SGHTA, FQGNSA. This CDR3 is 14 amino acids long. Trimming shortened V by 2 bases and J by 3 bases, and 11 bases separated the two germline ends. The CDR3 sequence: CASSLLSGVYEQYF. The CDR3 nucleotides read TGTGCCAGCAGCTTACTTTCGGGGGTCTACGAGCAGTACTTC.

This clonotype was seen repeatedly, ten times or more. This chain connects TRBV19 to TRBJ2-5, with a weak D call TRBD1 (5 bases). V lost 5 bases to trimming and J lost 4 bases, with 11 bases between them. The germline V gene has CDR1 LNHDA and CDR2 SQIVND (reference sequence). The CDR3 extends over 13 amino acids. The CDR3 nucleotides are TGTGCCAGTAGTCAGCAGGGTCCAGAGACCCAGTACTTC. It translates to CASSQQGPETQYF.

The rearrangement links TRBV4-1 to TRBJ2-7; TRBD1 matches at 8 bases. V lost 3 bases, J lost 6 bases, and 7 bases stayed unmatched. CDR3 length equals 14 residues. The V gene's germline CDR1 is MGHRA and CDR2 YSYEKL. This CDR3 reads CASSQDQQGAEQYF. DNA of the CDR3: TGCGCCAGCAGCCAGGACCAGCAGGGGGCCGAGCAGTACTTC.

Many counts were recorded for this clonotype. J is TRBJ1-1 and V is TRBV20-1; D unclear. V was trimmed by 2 bases and J by 6 bases, leaving 4 bases between them. CDR1 is DFQATT and CDR2 is SNEGSKA in the germline V gene (reference sequence). The CDR3 is 10 amino acids. CDR3 in amino acids: CSARPPEAFF. Written as DNA, the CDR3 is TGCAGTGCTAGACCCCCTGAAGCTTTCTTT.

At least ten counts were recorded for this clonotype. The V gene is TRBV10-3, the J gene TRBJ1-1, with 10 bases identical to TRBD1. The CDR3 is made up of 16 amino acids. V lost 10 bases to trimming and J lost 11 bases; unmatched junction nucleotides: 22. Germline lookup yields CDR1 ENHRY and CDR2 SYGVKD. Written as DNA, the CDR3 is TGTGCCACGGAGGGCCTCAGCTGGGACAGGGGCCTTGGTGCTTTCTTT. This codes for CATEGLSWDRGLGAFF.

This clonotype was seen repeatedly, ten times or more. The chain combines TRBV7-6 with TRBJ2-5; 8 bases align to TRBD1. The CDR3 is made up of 15 amino acids. Germline CDR1 is SGHVS and CDR2 is FNYEAQ. V was clipped by 5 bases and J by 3 bases; unmatched bases: 8. CDR3 region: CASSPRTGSKETQYF. The CDR3 nucleotides read TGTGCCAGCAGCCCCCGGACAGGGTCCAAAGAGACCCAGTACTTC.

This clonotype has at least ten counts. The CDR3: CASSPSQTSGNTIYF. DNA of the CDR3: TGTGCCAGCAGCCCCAGCCAGACTTCTGGAAACACCATATATTTT. The rearrangement links TRBV7-9 to TRBJ1-3; D remains unclear. This CDR3 region has 15 residues. In germline, CDR1 is SEHNR, CDR2 FQNEAQ (reference sequence). With 5 bases removed from V and 1 base from J, the gap between germline ends came to 12 bases.

Many counts were recorded for this clonotype. The chain couples TRBV12-3 or TRBV12-4 to TRBJ2-7; D is unclear. Trimming cost V 3 bases and J 2 bases, with 8 bases left between them. The CDR3 runs to 13 residues. The CDR3 protein is CASSFTSTYEQYF. CDR3 coding DNA: TGTGCCAGCAGTTTTACATCTACCTACGAGCAGTACTTC.

This clonotype occurred many times. The chain uses TRBV30 and TRBJ1-5, with D unresolved. Germline V lookup: CDR1 GTSNPN, CDR2 SVGIG (reference sequence). The germline V and J ends were trimmed by 0 bases and 7 bases, with 13 bases remaining between them. The CDR3 contains 14 residues. The DNA for the CDR3 is TGTGCCTGGAGTGTAGGGTATAGGGTACAGCCCCAGCATTTT. This gives the protein CAWSVGYRVQPQHF.

This clonotype was seen many times. V gene TRBV29-1 combines with J gene TRBJ1-5, with TRBD1 matching 7 bases. This CDR3 has 16 amino acids. Trimming removed 4 bases from V and 0 bases from J; junction bases left unmatched: 9. Germline CDR1 and CDR2: SQVTM and ANQGSEA. As DNA, the CDR3 is TGCAGCGTTGGAGGGGGCGGACACTCTAGCAATCAGCCCCAGCATTTT. This sequence encodes CSVGGGGHSSNQPQHF.

This clonotype was picked up many times. This rearrangement joins TRBV15 to TRBJ2-3, with 10 bases that match TRBD2. Germline V gives CDR1 LNHNV, CDR2 YYDKDF (reference sequence). The CDR3 consists of 17 residues. Trimming cost V 5 bases and J 0 bases; bases outside gene matches: 8. CDR3 DNA sequence: TGTGCCACCAGCCCGGGACTAGCGAGATCTAGCACAGATACGCAGTATTTT. This encodes CATSPGLARSSTDTQYF.

This rearrangement joins TRBV6-1 to TRBJ2-7; 8 positions match TRBD1. There are 15 residues in the CDR3. Germline assignment: CDR1 MNHNS and CDR2 SASEGT. With 2 bases clipped from V and 6 bases from J, the junction kept 9 bases outside the gene matches. In nucleotides, the CDR3 is TGTGCCAGCAGTGAAACCGGGACAGGAGGAGTCGAGCAGTACTTC. Its translation: CASSETGTGGVEQYF.

This clonotype has ten or more counts. The chain joins TRBV28 to TRBJ2-7; D gene ambiguous. This CDR3 contains 12 residues. V was shortened by 1 base and J by 4 bases, with 5 bases between the two germline ends. Germline values: CDR1 MDHEN, CDR2 SYDVKM. CDR3 protein: CASSLSAYEQYF. The DNA for the CDR3 is TGTGCCAGCAGTTTATCCGCGTACGAGCAGTACTTC.

This clonotype has ten or more counts. The chain employs TRBV27 and TRBJ2-7; possible D gene TRBD1, 6 bases. The CDR3 loop spans 14 amino acids. Trimming shortened V by 7 bases and J by 1 base, and 14 bases separated the two germline ends. Per germline, CDR1 MNHEY and CDR2 SMNVEV (reference sequence). The CDR3 bases are TGTGCCAGCACTCCGGGACAAGAGTCCTACGAGCAGTACTTC. Translated, it gives CASTPGQESYEQYF.

The chain carries TRBV12-5 and TRBJ1-5, with D maybe TRBD1 (5 bases). This CDR3 contains 15 residues. Germline V gives CDR1 LGHNT, CDR2 FRNRAP. Trimming removed 4 bases at V and 7 bases at J, with 17 bases between. CDR3 protein: CASGWIGDGEQPQHF. The CDR3 DNA reads as TGTGCTAGTGGTTGGATCGGGGACGGAGAACAGCCCCAGCATTTT. The entire variable domain, with the rest obtained from reference TRBV12-5 and TRBJ1-5, is as follows: DARVTQTPRHKVTEMGQEVTMRCQPILGHNTVFWYRQTMMQGLELLAYFRNRAPLDDSGMPKDRFSAEMPDATLATLKIQPSEPRDSAVYFCASGWIGDGEQPQHFGDGTRLSIL.

This clonotype was detected ten times or more. V gene TRBV5-1 combines with J gene TRBJ1-3; D ambiguous. V lost 8 bases, J lost 1 base, and 13 bases lay in between. The germline gives CDR1 SGHRS, CDR2 YFSETQ. The CDR3 has 14 amino acids. The CDR3 loop is CASSKGPSGNTIYF. Written as DNA, the CDR3 is TGCGCCAGTTCGAAAGGACCTTCTGGAAACACCATATATTTT.

The J gene is TRBJ2-7, the V gene TRBV5-1, with TRBD2 identical over 9 bases. Trimming took 1 base from V and 5 from J; bases not matched to a gene: 13. The CDR3 loop spans 17 amino acids. Germline loops: CDR1 SGHRS, CDR2 YFSETQ. The chain's CDR3 is CASSLSPAGGPPHEQYF. Written as DNA, the CDR3 is TGCGCCAGCAGCTTGTCCCCAGCGGGGGGCCCCCCGCACGAGCAGTACTTC.

The sample holds many counts of this clonotype. V usage is TRBV12-3 or TRBV12-4 and J usage is TRBJ2-4; 9 bases are a match to TRBD1. This CDR3 spans 15 amino acids. The V segment lost 6 bases and the J segment 0 bases; nucleotides outside the gene matches: 3. The CDR3 spells CASRGQGRAKNIQYF. The CDR3, as DNA: TGTGCCAGCAGGGGACAGGGACGAGCCAAAAACATTCAGTACTTC.

This clonotype was seen ten or more times. V gene TRBV29-1 combines with J gene TRBJ2-7; 9 nucleotides agree with TRBD1. The V and J ends lost 5 bases and 3 bases, in that order; junction bases with no gene match: 8. The CDR3 spans 14 residues. Germline V CDR1 and CDR2: SQVTM, ANQGSEA. CDR3 amino acids: CSVRGTGNNYEQYF. In nucleotides, the CDR3 is TGCAGCGTTAGGGGGACAGGGAACAACTACGAGCAGTACTTC.

This clonotype was observed many times. V is TRBV30 and J is TRBJ1-2; D gene ambiguous. This CDR3 has 13 amino acids. Germline CDR1 and CDR2: GTSNPN and SVGIG (reference sequence). V gave up 1 base and J gave up 8 bases, with 14 bases separating them. This chain's CDR3 is CAWSAGRREGYTF. The CDR3 DNA follows: TGTGCCTGGAGTGCGGGCCGCCGGGAAGGCTACACCTTC. The complete variable domain, with remaining parts taken from reference TRBV30 and TRBJ1-2, reads SQTIHQWPATLVQPVGSPLSLECTVEGTSNPNLYWYRQAAGRGLQLLFYSVGIGQISSEVPQNLSASRPQDRQFILSSKKLLLSDSGFYLCAWSAGRREGYTFGSGTRLTVV.

In this sample, this clonotype turned up many times. The rearrangement links TRBV12-3 or TRBV12-4 to TRBJ2-5, with TRBD1 as a possible D gene (6 bases). The CDR3 sequence is 13 residues long. Trimming took 5 bases from V and 9 from J, leaving 16 bases between them. The DNA for the CDR3 is TGTGCCAGCAGTCCCTTACAGGGCGAGGCCCAGTACTTC. This sequence encodes CASSPLQGEAQYF.

This clonotype was seen at least ten times. J is TRBJ1-2 and V is TRBV29-1, with unresolved D. This CDR3 has 11 amino acids. Germline CDR1 and CDR2: SQVTM and ANQGSEA. Trimming pared 4 bases from V and 3 bases from J, leaving 6 bases between. In DNA, the CDR3 is TGCAGCGTTGTCGCCGACTATGGCTACACCTTC. As protein: CSVVADYGYTF.

This clonotype came up many times. This chain joins TRBV6-4 and TRBJ2-7, with D perhaps TRBD1 (6 bases). The CDR3 is made up of 17 amino acids. CDR1 and CDR2 (germline): MRHNA, SNTAGT. Trimming took 5 bases from V and 1 from J, leaving 21 bases between them. The CDR3 region is CASSTPNWGPVSYEQYF. DNA for the CDR3: TGTGCCAGCAGTACCCCTAACTGGGGGCCAGTATCCTACGAGCAGTACTTC.

The chain has TRBV5-1 and TRBJ1-6; 7 bases match TRBD1. J gave up 5 bases and V 3 bases, and 2 bases lay outside the gene matches. CDR3 length: 14 residues. Germline V gene lookup returns CDR1 SGHRS and CDR2 YFSETQ. The CDR3 is CASSSQGNNSPLHF. The CDR3 DNA follows: TGCGCCAGCAGCTCACAGGGGAATAATTCACCCCTCCACTTT.